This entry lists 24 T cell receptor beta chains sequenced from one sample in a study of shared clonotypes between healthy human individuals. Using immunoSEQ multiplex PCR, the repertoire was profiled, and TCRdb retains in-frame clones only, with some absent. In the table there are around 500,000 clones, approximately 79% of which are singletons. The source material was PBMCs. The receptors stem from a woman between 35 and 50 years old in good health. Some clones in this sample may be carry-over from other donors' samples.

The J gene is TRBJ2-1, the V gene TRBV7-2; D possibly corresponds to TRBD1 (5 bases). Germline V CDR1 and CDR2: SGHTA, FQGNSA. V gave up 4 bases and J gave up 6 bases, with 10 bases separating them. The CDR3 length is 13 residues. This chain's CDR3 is CASSSTGSNEQFF. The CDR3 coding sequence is TGTGCCAGCAGCTCCACAGGAAGCAATGAGCAGTTCTTC.

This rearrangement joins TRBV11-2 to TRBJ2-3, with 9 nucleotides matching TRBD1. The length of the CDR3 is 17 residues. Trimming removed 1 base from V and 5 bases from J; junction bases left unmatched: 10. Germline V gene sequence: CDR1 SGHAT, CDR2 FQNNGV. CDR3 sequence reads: CASSLGLQGARRDTQYF. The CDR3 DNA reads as TGTGCCAGCAGCTTAGGCCTACAGGGGGCGAGGAGAGATACGCAGTATTTT.

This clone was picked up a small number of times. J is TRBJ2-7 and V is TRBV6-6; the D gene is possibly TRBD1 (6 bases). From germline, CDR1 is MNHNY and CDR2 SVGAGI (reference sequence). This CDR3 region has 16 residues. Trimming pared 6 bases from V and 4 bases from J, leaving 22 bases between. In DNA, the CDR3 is TGTGCCAGCAGCCCACCTCGAACAGGGACCCAGTACGAGCAGTACTTC. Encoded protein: CASSPPRTGTQYEQYF.

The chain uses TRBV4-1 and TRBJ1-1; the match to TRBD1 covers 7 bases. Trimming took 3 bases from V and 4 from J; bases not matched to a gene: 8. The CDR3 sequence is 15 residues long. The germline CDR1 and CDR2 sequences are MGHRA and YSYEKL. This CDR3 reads CASSHRQGRGTEAFF. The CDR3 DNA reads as TGCGCCAGCAGCCACCGACAGGGAAGGGGCACTGAAGCTTTCTTT.

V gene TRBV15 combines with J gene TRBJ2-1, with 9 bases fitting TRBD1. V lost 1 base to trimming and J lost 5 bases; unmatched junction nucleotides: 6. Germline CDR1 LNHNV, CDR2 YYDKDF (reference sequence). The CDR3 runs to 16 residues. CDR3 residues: CATSRGSGQGNNEQFF. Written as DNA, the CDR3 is TGTGCCACCAGCAGAGGTTCGGGACAGGGAAACAATGAGCAGTTCTTC.

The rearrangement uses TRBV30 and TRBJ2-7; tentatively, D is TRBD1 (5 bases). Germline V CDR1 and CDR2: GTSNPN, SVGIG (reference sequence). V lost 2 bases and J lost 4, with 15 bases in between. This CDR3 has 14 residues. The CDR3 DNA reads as TGTGCCTGGAGTCAAGACATGGGGCTATACGAGCAGTACTTC. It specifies CAWSQDMGLYEQYF.

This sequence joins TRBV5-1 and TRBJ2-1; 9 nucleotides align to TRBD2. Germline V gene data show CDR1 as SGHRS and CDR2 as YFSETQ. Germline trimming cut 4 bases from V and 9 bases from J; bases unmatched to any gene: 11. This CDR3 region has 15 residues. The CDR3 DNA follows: TGCGCCAGCAGCCTGACCGGGACTAGCATCGGTGAGCAGTTCTTC. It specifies CASSLTGTSIGEQFF.

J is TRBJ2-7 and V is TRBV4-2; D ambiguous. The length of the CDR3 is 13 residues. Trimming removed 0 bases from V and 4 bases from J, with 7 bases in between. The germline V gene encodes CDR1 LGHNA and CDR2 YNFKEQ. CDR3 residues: CASSQELRYEQYF. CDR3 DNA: TGTGCCAGCAGCCAAGAACTACGATACGAGCAGTACTTC.

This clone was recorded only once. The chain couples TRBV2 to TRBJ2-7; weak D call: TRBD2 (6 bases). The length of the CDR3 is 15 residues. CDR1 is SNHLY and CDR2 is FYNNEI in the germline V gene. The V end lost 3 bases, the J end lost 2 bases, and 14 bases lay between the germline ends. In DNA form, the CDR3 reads TGTGCCAGCAGTGACGGCGGGATTTTAACCTACGAGCAGTACTTC. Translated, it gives CASSDGGILTYEQYF.

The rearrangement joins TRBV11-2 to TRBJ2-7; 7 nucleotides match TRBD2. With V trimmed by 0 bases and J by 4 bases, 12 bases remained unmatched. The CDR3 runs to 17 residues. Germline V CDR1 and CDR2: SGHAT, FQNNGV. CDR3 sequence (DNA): TGTGCCAGCAGCTTAGATCAATCGGGCGGGAGTCGATACGAGCAGTACTTC. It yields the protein CASSLDQSGGSRYEQYF.

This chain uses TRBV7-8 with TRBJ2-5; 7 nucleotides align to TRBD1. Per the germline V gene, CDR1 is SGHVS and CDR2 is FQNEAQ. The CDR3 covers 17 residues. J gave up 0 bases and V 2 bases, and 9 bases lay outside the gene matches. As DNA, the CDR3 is TGTGCCAGCAGCTTAAAACGGACAGGAAGAAACCAAGAGACCCAGTACTTC. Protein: CASSLKRTGRNQETQYF.

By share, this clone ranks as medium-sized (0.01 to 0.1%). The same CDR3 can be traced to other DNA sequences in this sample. The CDR3 region is CSVNEDGGGNYGYTF. CDR3 bases: TGCAGCGTTAATGAGGACGGCGGGGGTAACTATGGCTACACCTTC. The rearrangement joins TRBV29-1 to TRBJ1-2, with D possibly matching TRBD1 (5 bases). Trimming took off 5 bases at V and 1 base at J, with 17 bases between the two ends. Per germline, CDR1 SQVTM and CDR2 ANQGSEA. The CDR3 spans 15 residues. The variable domain in full, with the rest retrieved from reference TRBV29-1 and TRBJ1-2, is SAVISQKPSRDICQRGTSLTIQCQVDSQVTMMFWYRQQPGQSLTLIATANQGSEATYESGFVIDKFPISRPNLTFSTLTVSNMSPEDSSIYLCSVNEDGGGNYGYTFGSGTRLTVV.

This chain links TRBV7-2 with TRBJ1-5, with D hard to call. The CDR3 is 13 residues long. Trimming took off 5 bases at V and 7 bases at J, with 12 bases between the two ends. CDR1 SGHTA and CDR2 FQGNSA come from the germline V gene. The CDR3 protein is CASSPRVEQPQHF. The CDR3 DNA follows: TGTGCCAGCAGCCCCCGGGTGGAACAGCCCCAGCATTTT.

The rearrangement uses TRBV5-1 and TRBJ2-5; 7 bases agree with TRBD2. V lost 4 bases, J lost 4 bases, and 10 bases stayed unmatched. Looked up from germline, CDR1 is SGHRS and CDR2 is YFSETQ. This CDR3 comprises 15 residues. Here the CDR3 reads CASSPAAAGVETQYF. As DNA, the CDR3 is TGCGCCAGCAGCCCAGCCGCCGCGGGAGTAGAGACCCAGTACTTC.

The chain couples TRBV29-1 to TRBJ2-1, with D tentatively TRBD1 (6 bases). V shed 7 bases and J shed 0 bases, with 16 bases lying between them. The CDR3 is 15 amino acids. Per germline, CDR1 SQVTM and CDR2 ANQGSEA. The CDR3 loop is CSAQAGADSYNEQFF. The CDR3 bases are TGCAGCGCCCAGGCAGGGGCTGACTCCTACAATGAGCAGTTCTTC.

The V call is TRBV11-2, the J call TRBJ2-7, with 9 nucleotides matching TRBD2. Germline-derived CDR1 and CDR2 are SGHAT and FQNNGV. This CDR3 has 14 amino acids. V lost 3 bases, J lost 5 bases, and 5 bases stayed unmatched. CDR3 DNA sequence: TGTGCCAGCAGCTTGCGGGAGGGCCGCCACGAGCAGTACTTC. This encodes CASSLREGRHEQYF.

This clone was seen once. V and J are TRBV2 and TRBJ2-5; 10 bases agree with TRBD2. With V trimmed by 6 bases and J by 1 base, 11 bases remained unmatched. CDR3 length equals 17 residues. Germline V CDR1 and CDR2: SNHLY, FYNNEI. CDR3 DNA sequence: TGTGCCAGCAGCCGAGGAATTAGCGGGAGGACCCAAGAGACCCAGTACTTC. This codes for CASSRGISGRTQETQYF.

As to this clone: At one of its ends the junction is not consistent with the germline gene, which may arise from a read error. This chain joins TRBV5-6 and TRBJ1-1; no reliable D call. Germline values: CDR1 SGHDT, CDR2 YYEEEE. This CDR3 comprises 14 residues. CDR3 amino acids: CASSSGRWVTEAFF. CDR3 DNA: TGTGCCAGCAGTTCGGGGAGGTGGGTAACTGAAGCTTTCTTC. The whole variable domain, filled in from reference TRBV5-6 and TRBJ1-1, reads DAGVTQSPTHLIKTRGQQVTLRCSPKSGHDTVSWYQQALGQGPQFIFQYYEEEERQRGNFPDRFSGHQFPNYSSELNVNALLLGDSALYLCASSSGRWVTEAFFGQGTRLTVV.

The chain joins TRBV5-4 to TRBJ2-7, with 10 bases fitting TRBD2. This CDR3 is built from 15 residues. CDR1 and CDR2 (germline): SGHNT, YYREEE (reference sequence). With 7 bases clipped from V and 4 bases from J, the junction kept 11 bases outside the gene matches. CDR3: CASSSRASGSYEQYF. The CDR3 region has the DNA TGTGCCAGCTCCTCACGGGCTAGCGGGAGTTACGAGCAGTACTTC. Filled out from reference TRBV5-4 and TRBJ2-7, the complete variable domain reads ETGVTQSPTHLIKTRGQQVTLRCSSQSGHNTVSWYQQALGQGPQFIFQYYREEENGRGNFPPRFSGLQFPNYSSELNVNALELDDSALYLCASSSRASGSYEQYFGPGTRLTVT.

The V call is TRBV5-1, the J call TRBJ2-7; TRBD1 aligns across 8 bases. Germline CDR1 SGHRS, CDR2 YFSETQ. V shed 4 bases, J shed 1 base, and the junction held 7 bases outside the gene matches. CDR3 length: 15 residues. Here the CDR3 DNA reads TGCGCCAGCAGCGGAACCGGGACAGGATCCTACGAGCAGTACTTC. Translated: CASSGTGTGSYEQYF.

CDR3 DNA: TGTGCCAGCAGCTTAGGGTTAGTATCCTACAATGAGCAGTTCTTC. As protein: CASSLGLVSYNEQFF. V and J are TRBV7-2 and TRBJ2-1; D ambiguous. V shed 1 base and J shed 1 base, with 8 bases lying between them. The CDR3 is made up of 15 amino acids. CDR1 SGHTA and CDR2 FQGNSA come from the germline V gene. The full variable domain, rest sourced from reference TRBV7-2 and TRBJ2-1, is GAGVSQSPSNKVTEKGKDVELRCDPISGHTALYWYRQSLGQGLEFLIYFQGNSAPDKSGLPSDRFSAERTGGSVSTLTIQRTQQEDSAVYLCASSLGLVSYNEQFFGPGTRLTVL.

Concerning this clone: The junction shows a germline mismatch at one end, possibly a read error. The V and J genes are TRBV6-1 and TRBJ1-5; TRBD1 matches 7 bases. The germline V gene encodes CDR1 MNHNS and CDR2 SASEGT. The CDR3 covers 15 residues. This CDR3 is CAGSLRQGLEQPQHF. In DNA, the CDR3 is TGTGCCGGCAGTCTCCGACAGGGTTTAGAACAGCCCCAGCATTTT.

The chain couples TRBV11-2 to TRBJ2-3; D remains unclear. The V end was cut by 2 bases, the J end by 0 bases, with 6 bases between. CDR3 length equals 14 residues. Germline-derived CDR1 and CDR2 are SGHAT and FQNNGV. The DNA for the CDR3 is TGTGCCAGCAGCTTAAGCCGCAGCACAGATACGCAGTATTTT. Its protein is CASSLSRSTDTQYF.

CDR3 protein: CASRSPGGATLQIRSMTQYF. In DNA form, the CDR3 reads TGTGCCAGCAGGTCCCCCGGGGGTGCAACTCTACAGATACGCAGTATGACGCAGTATTTT. The V and J genes are TRBV28 and TRBJ2-3; perhaps TRBD2 as D (6 bases). This CDR3 spans 20 amino acids. Per the germline V gene, CDR1 is MDHEN and CDR2 is SYDVKM. V was cut by 6 bases and J by 9 bases, with 37 bases left in between.